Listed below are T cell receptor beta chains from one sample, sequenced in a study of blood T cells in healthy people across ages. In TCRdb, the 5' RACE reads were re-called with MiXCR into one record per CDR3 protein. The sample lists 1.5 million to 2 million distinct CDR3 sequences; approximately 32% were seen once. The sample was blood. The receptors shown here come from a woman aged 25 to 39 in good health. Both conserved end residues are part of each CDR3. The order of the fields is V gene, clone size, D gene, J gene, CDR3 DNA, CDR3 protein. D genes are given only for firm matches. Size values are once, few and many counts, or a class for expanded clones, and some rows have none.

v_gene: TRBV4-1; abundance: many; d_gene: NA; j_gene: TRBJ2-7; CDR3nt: TGCGCCAGCAGCCAAGGGCACGGTTACTCCTACGAGCAGTACTTC; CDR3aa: CASSQGHGYSYEQYF
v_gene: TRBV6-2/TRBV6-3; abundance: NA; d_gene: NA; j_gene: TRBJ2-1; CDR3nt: TGTGCCAGCAATAGTTGGGGGGAGCAGTTCTTC; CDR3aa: CASNSWGEQFF
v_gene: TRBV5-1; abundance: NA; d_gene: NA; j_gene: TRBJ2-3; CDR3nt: TGCGCCAGCAGCTTGGGGGCGGGGATTAGCACAGATACGCAGTATTTT; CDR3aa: CASSLGAGISTDTQYF
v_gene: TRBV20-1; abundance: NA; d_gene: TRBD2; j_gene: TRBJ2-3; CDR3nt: TGCAGTGCCACCGGACTAGCGGGAGTGACAGATACGCAGTATTTT; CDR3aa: CSATGLAGVTDTQYF
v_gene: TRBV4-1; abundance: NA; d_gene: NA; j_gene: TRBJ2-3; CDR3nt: TGCGCCAGCAGCCAAGCGGGTTGGAGCAGGGTCAGCACAGATACGCAGTATTTT; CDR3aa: CASSQAGWSRVSTDTQYF
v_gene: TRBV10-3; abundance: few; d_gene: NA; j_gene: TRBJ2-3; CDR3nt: TGTGCCATCGGGAGCCTCGATACGCAGTATTTT; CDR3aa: CAIGSLDTQYF
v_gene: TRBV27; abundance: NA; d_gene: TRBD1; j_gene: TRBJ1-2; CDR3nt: TGTGCCAGCAGTATGACGGGACAGATTCCTAACTATGGCTACACCTTC; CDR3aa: CASSMTGQIPNYGYTF
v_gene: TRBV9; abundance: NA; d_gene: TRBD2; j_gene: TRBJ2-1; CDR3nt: TGTGCCAGCAGCGTATTCGGGTGGCGGGAGGCCAATGAGCAGTTCTTC; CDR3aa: CASSVFGWREANEQFF
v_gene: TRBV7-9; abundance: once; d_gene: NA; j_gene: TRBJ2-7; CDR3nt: TGTGCCAGCAGCCCCCGTAAAACAGCTACCTACGAGCAGTACTTC; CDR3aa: CASSPRKTATYEQYF
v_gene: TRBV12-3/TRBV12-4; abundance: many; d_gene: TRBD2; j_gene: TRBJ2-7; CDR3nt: TGTGCCAGCAGTTTAGGTCTAGCGGCCGCCTACGAGCAGTACTTC; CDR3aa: CASSLGLAAAYEQYF
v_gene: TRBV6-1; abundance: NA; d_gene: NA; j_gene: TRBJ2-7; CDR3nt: TGTGCCTGCAGGGAGTTAAGGGCCTACGAGCAGTACTTC; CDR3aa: CACRELRAYEQYF
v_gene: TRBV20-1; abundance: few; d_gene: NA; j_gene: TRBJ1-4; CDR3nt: TGCAGTGCTCACAGGAATGAAAAACTGTTTTTT; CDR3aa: CSAHRNEKLFF
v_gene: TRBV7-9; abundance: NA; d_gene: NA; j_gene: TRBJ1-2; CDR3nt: TGCGCCAGCAGCCCCGAGACAACTAACTATGGCTACACCTTC; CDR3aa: CASSPETTNYGYTF
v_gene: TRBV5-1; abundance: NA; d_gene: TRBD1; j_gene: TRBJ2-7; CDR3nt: TGCGCCAGCAGCCCGGGACAGGGGCAAGGTTCTCGGTACTTC; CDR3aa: CASSPGQGQGSRYF
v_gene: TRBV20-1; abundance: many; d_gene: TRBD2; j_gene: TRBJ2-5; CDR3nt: TGCAGTGCTAGAGACGGCGGGGGGGCCCGGGAGACCCAGTACTTC; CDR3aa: CSARDGGGARETQYF
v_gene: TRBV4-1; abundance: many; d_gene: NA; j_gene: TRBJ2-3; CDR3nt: TGTGCCAGCAGCCAAGATCCGGGCACAGATACGCAGTATTTT; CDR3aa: CASSQDPGTDTQYF
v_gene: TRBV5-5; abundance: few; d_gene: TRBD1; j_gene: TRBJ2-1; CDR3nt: TGTGCCAGCAGGCCCCCGGGACAGGCCTTCATGGGGCAGTTCTTC; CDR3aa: CASRPPGQAFMGQFF
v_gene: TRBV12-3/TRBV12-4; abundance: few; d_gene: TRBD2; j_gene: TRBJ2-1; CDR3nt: TGTGCCAGCAGTTCCCCGGGTAGCGGGATAAACAATGAGCAGTTCTTC; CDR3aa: CASSSPGSGINNEQFF
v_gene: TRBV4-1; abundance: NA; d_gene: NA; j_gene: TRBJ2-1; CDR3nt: TGCGCCAGCAACCCAGGGGGGGGGCCCGATGAGCAGTTCTTC; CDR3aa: CASNPGGGPDEQFF
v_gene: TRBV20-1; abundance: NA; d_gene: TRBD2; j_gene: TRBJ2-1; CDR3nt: TGCAGTGCTACCAGACTAGCGGGAGGGTATTACAATGAGCAGTTCTTC; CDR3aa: CSATRLAGGYYNEQFF
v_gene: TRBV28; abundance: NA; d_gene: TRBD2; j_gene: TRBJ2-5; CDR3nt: TGTGCCAGCAGTTTAACCGCGACTAGCGGGAGAGGAGGCCAAGAGACCCAGTACTTC; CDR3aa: CASSLTATSGRGGQETQYF
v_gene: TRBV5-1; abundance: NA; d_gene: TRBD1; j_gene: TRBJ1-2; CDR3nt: TGCGCCAGCAGCCTCCAGGGGGAGGACTATGGCTACACCTTC; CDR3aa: CASSLQGEDYGYTF
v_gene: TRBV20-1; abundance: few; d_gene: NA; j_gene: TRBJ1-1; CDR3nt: TGCAGTGCTGATGAGGACGTTTACACTGAAGCTTTCTTT; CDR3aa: CSADEDVYTEAFF
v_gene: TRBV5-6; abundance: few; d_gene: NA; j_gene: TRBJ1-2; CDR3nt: TGTGCCAGCAGCGGCACCATGGACTATGGCTACACCTTC; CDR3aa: CASSGTMDYGYTF
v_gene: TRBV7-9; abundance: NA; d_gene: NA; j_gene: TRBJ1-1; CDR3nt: TGTGCCAGCAGCTTAAAGACGACAGGAAACACTGAAGCTTTCTTT; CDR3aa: CASSLKTTGNTEAFF
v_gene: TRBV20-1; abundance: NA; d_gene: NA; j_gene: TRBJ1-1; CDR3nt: TGCAGTGCGCACAGGGTGTTAGGGGACGCTGAAGCTTTCTTT; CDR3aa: CSAHRVLGDAEAFF
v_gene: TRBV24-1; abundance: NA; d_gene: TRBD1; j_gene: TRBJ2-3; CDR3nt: TGTGCCACCAGTGATACCCTGTGGACAGGGGGCCTCACAGATACGCAGTATTTT; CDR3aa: CATSDTLWTGGLTDTQYF
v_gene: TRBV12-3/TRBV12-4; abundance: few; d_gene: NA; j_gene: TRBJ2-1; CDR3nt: TGTGCCAGCAGTAACCGGGAACTCTCGGAGTTCTTC; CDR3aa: CASSNRELSEFF
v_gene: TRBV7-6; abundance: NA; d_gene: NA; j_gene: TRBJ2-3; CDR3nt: TGTGCCAGCAGCTTAAGCTTGGCGGGACAAGCCTTCACAGATACGCAGTATTTT; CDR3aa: CASSLSLAGQAFTDTQYF
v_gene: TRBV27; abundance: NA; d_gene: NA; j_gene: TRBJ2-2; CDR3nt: TGTGCCAGCAGTTTATTTGCGGGCAGTCGATCCGGGGAGCTGTTTTTT; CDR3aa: CASSLFAGSRSGELFF
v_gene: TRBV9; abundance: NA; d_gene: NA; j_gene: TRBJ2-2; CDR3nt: TGTGCCAGCAGCGTAGCCGGAACCGGGGAGCTGTTTTTT; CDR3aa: CASSVAGTGELFF
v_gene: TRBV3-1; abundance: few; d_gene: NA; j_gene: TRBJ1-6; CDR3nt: TGTGCCAGCAGCTCCCGGACGGATTCACCCCTCCACTTT; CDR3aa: CASSSRTDSPLHF
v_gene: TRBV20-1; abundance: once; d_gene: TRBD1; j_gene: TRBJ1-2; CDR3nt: TGCAGTGCACGGGACAGGGGGCGGTTAGGCTACACCTTC; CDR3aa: CSARDRGRLGYTF
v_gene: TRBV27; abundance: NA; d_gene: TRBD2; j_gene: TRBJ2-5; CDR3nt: TGTGCCAGCAGTCTCCTTATTCCGCGGGAGGGCCTCTTATACACGCAGTACTTC; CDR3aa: CASSLLIPREGLLYTQYF
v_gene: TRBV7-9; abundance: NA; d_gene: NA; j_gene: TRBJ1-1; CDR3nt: TGTGCCAGCAGCTTAGCCGGGGAGGACACTGAAGCTTTCTTT; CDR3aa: CASSLAGEDTEAFF
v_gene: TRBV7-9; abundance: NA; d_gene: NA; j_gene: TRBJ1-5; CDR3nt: TGTGCCAGCTCGGTCAAGGGGAGCAATCAGCCCCAGCATTTT; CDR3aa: CASSVKGSNQPQHF
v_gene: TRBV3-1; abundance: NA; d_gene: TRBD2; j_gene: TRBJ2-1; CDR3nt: TGTGCCAGCAGCCCCTCCCAGCGGGAGGGATTGAGCAATGAGCAGTTCTTC; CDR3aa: CASSPSQREGLSNEQFF
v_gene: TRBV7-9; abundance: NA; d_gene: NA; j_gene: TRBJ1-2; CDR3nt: TGTGCCAGCAGCCGAGTCTTTTCAGGCCATGGCTACACCTTC; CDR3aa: CASSRVFSGHGYTF
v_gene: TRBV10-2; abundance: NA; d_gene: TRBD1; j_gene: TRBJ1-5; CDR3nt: TGCGCCAGCAGTGAAGGACAGGAACTCTCAGCGCAGCCCCAGCATTTT; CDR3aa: CASSEGQELSAQPQHF
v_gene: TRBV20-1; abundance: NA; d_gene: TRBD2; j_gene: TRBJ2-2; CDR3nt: TGCAGTGCTAGAGGATTGGGAGGGCCTGGCACCGGGGAGCTGTTTTTT; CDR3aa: CSARGLGGPGTGELFF
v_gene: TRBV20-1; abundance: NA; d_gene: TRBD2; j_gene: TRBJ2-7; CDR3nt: TGCAGTGCTAGGCAAGCGGGGCCCTCCTACGAGCAGTACTTC; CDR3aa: CSARQAGPSYEQYF
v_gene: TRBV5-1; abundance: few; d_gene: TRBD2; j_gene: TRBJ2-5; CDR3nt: TGCGCCAGCAGCTTTGGGACCACGCTAGCGGGGGAGACCCAGTACTTC; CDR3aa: CASSFGTTLAGETQYF
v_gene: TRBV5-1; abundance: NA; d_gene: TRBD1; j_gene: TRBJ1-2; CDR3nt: TGCGCCAGCAGACCCCCGACAGGGGACAACTATGGCTACACCTTC; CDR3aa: CASRPPTGDNYGYTF
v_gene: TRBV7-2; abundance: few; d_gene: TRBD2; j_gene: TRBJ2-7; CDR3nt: TGTGCCAGCAGCTTTGATGGGACTAGCGGGGCCTACGAGCAGTACTTC; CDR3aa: CASSFDGTSGAYEQYF
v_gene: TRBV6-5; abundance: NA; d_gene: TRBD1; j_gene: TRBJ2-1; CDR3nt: TGTGCCAGCAGTTATTGGACAGGGGGCGTGGCGGGAGCCCAAAACAATGAGCAGTTCTTC; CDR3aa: CASSYWTGGVAGAQNNEQFF
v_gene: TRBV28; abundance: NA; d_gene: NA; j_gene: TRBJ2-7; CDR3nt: TGTGCCAGCAGTTTCCGATGGAGCGAGGCCTCCTACGAGCAGTACTTC; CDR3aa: CASSFRWSEASYEQYF
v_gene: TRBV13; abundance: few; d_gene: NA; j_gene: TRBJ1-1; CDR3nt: TGTGCCAGCAGCTCGACAGGCACTGAAGCTTTCTTT; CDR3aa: CASSSTGTEAFF
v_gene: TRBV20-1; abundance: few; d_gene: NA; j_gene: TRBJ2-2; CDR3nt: TGCAGTGCTAAGACGGGACCCGCGAACACCGGGGAGCTGTTTTTT; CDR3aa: CSAKTGPANTGELFF
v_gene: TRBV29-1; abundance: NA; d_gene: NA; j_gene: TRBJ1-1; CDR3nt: TGCAGCGGAATGTGGGGAAAAAACACTGAAGCTTTCTTT; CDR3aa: CSGMWGKNTEAFF
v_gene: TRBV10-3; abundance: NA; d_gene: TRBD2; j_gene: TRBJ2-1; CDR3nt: TGTGCCATCAGTGAAAGCGAACGAGCGGGAGGGCCATATGAGCAGTTCTTC; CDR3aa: CAISESERAGGPYEQFF
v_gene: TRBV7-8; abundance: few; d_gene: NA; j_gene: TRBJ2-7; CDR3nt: TGTGCCAGCAGCTTAGAAGGAGGGGGTTCCGAGCAGTACTTC; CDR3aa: CASSLEGGGSEQYF
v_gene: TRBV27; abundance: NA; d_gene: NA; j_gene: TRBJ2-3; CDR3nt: TGTGCCAGCAGTTTATCAATCGTCACAGATACGCAGTATTTT; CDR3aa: CASSLSIVTDTQYF
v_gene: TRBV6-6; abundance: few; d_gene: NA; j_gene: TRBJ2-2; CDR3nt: TGTGCCAGCAGCAGTGATTCCACCGGGGAGCTGTTTTTT; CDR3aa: CASSSDSTGELFF
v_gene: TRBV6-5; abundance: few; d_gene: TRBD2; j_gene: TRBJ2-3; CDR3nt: TGTGCCAGCAGTTCCCGAGGACTAGCGGGAGGCTCAGGGGGCGTTAATACGCAGTATTTT; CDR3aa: CASSSRGLAGGSGGVNTQYF
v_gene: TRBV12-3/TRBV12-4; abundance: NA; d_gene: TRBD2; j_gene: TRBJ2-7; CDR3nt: TGTGCCAGCAGCGGGAGGTATGACGAGCAGTACTTC; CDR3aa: CASSGRYDEQYF
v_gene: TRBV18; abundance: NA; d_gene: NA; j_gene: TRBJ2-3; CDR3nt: TGTGCCAGCTCACCCCCGAACTATGGCACAGATACGCAGTATTTT; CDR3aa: CASSPPNYGTDTQYF
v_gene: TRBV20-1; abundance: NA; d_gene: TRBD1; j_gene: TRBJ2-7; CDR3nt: TGCAGTGCTAGGGCCCCGGGACAGGGGTACGAGCAGTACTTC; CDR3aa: CSARAPGQGYEQYF